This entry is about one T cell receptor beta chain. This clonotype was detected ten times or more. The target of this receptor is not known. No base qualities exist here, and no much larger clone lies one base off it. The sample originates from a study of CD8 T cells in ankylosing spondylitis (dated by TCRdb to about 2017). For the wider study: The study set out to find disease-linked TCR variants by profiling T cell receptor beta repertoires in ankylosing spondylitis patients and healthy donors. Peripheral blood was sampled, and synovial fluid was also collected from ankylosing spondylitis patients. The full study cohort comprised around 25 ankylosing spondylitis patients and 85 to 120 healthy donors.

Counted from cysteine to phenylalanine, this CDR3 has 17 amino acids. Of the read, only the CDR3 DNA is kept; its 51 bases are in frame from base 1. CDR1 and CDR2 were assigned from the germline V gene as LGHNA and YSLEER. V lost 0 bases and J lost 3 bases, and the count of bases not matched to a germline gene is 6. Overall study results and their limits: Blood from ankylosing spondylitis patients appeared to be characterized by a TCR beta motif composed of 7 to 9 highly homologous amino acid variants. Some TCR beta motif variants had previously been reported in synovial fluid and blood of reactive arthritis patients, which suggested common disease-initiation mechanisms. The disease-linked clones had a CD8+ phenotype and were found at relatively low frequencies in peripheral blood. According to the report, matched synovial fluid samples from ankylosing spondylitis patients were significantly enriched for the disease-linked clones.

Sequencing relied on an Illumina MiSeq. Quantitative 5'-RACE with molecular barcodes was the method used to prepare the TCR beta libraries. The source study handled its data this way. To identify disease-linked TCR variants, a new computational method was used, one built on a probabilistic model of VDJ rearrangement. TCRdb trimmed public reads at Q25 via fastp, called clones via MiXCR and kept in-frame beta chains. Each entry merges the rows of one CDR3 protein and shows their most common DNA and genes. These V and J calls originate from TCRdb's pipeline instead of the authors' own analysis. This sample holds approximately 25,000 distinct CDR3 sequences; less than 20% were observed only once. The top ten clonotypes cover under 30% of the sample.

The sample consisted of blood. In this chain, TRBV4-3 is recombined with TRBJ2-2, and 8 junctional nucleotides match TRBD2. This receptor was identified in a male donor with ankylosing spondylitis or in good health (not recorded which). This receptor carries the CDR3 CASSQELTSDHTGELFF. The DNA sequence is TGCGCCAGCAGCCAAGAGTTGACTAGCGACCACACCGGGGAGCTGTTTTTT.